These T cell receptor beta chains were read from a single sample in a study of blood T cell repertoires in COVID-19. Sequenced by immunoSEQ multiplex PCR; TCRdb stores in-frame clones only, minus some. In the table there are fewer than 75,000 clones, 80% to 90% of which are singletons. The specimen was peripheral blood. These receptors all stem from an older man with acute or convalescent COVID-19. Each CDR3 is given with its conserved first and last residue. The D gene is left open where the match is weak. Not all rows give a size; the values are once, few, many and, for expanded clones, a class.

TRBJ1-2,TRBD1,TRBV19,-,CASGSRTGLFGYTF,TGTGCCAGTGGCTCCCGGACAGGGCTCTTCGGCTACACCTTC
TRBJ2-1,TRBD2,TRBV14,-,CASSQGRGVYNEQFF,TGTGCCAGCAGCCAAGGGCGGGGGGTCTACAATGAGCAGTTCTTC
TRBJ1-4,-,TRBV5-6,-,CASSWSGEKLFF,TGTGCCAGCAGCTGGTCAGGCGAAAAACTGTTTTTT
TRBJ1-6,TRBD1,TRBV5-6,-,CASSPRTGGGSPLHF,TGTGCCAGCAGCCCTAGGACAGGGGGAGGTTCACCCCTCCACTTT
TRBJ1-1,-,TRBV5-5,-,CASSLNTEAFF,TGTGCCAGCAGCCTAAACACTGAAGCTTTCTTT
TRBJ2-6,-,TRBV7-6,-,CASSSGTALGSGANVLTF,TGTGCCAGCAGCTCGGGGACTGCCTTGGGCTCTGGGGCCAACGTCCTGACTTTC
TRBJ2-3,TRBD2,TRBV19,once,CASSFSGRGTDTQYF,TGTGCCAGCAGTTTTAGCGGGAGAGGGACAGATACGCAGTATTTT
TRBJ1-2,TRBD1,TRBV4-1,-,CASSQRQGLGGYGYTF,TGCGCCAGCAGCCAGAGACAGGGTTTAGGCGGCTATGGCTACACCTTC
TRBJ1-2,TRBD1,TRBV11-2,-,CASRGLGDSRSNYGYTF,TGTGCCAGCAGAGGCTTAGGGGACAGCAGATCTAACTATGGCTACACCTTC
TRBJ1-1,TRBD1,TRBV19,once,CASTLGTGVGTEAFF,TGTGCCAGTACCCTCGGGACAGGGGTGGGCACTGAAGCTTTCTTT
TRBJ2-1,TRBD2,TRBV29-1,-,CSAVGGGANEQFF,TGCAGCGCCGTGGGCGGGGGGGCCAATGAGCAGTTCTTC
TRBJ1-4,-,TRBV3-1/TRBV3-2,-,CASSPGTGVNEKLFF,TGTGCCAGCAGCCCTGGAACAGGAGTAAATGAAAAACTGTTTTTT
TRBJ2-3,-,TRBV29-1,-,CSVEAQGSTDTQYF,TGCAGCGTTGAAGCACAGGGCAGCACAGATACGCAGTATTTT
TRBJ2-7,TRBD1,TRBV5-1,-,CASKGQGGPYEQYF,TGCGCCAGCAAAGGACAGGGGGGCCCCTACGAGCAGTACTTC
TRBJ2-1,TRBD2,TRBV5-1,-,CASSSGLAGGSSYNEQFF,TGCGCCAGCAGCTCGGGACTAGCGGGGGGGAGCTCCTACAATGAGCAGTTCTTC
TRBJ2-3,TRBD2,TRBV11-2,once,CASSLEGRGDTQYF,TGTGCCAGCAGCTTAGAGGGGAGGGGAGATACGCAGTATTTT
TRBJ1-1,-,TRBV5-4,-,CASSLGTTYTEAFF,TGTGCCAGCAGCTTAGGGACAACTTACACTGAAGCTTTCTTT
TRBJ1-2,TRBD1,TRBV5-6,-,CASSFEQGRGYTF,TGTGCCAGCAGCTTTGAACAGGGGCGCGGCTACACCTTC
TRBJ2-7,-,TRBV6-1,-,CASSESVYEQYF,TGTGCCAGCAGTGAATCGGTGTACGAGCAGTACTTC
TRBJ2-7,-,TRBV21-1,once,CASSKVRGLNEQYF,TGTGCCAGCAGCAAAGTGAGGGGGCTAAACGAGCAGTACTTC
TRBJ2-1,-,TRBV20-1,-,CSASDRGILTNEQFF,TGCAGTGCTAGTGATCGAGGGATCCTGACCAATGAGCAGTTCTTC
TRBJ2-7,TRBD2,TRBV2,-,CASSLGGRAYEQYF,TGTGCCAGCAGTTTAGGCGGGAGGGCCTACGAGCAGTACTTC
TRBJ2-7,TRBD1,TRBV18,-,CASSPYGTGASYEQYF,TGTGCCAGCTCACCATACGGGACAGGGGCCTCCTACGAGCAGTACTTC
TRBJ1-2,-,TRBV5-6,once,CASSDTQGRYGYTF,TGTGCCAGCAGCGACACACAGGGAAGGTATGGCTACACCTTC
TRBJ2-3,-,TRBV5-1,-,CASSVGQSTDTQYF,TGCGCCAGCAGCGTAGGACAAAGCACAGATACGCAGTATTTT
TRBJ1-1,-,TRBV19,-,CASSQSREWAFF,TGTGCCAGTAGCCAAAGCAGGGAATGGGCTTTCTTT
TRBJ1-4,TRBD1,TRBV7-9,few,CASSLGTGGEKLFF,TGTGCCAGCAGCTTAGGGACAGGGGGAGAAAAACTGTTTTTT
TRBJ2-5,-,TRBV19,-,CASSPFRGHETQYF,TGTGCCAGTAGTCCCTTCCGGGGACACGAGACCCAGTACTTC
TRBJ2-7,-,TRBV29-1,-,CSPNAEGKGEQYF,TGCAGCCCCAACGCGGAGGGGAAAGGCGAGCAGTACTTC
TRBJ2-2,-,TRBV3-1/TRBV3-2,-,CASIGRQTNRNTGELFF,TGTGCCAGCATCGGGAGACAGACCAACAGGAACACCGGGGAGCTGTTTTTT
TRBJ1-1,TRBD1,TRBV6-6,few,CASRAGTGGYTEAFF,TGTGCCAGCAGAGCCGGGACAGGGGGCTACACTGAAGCTTTCTTT
TRBJ1-6,-,TRBV2,-,CASSNRDPSYNSPLHF,TGTGCCAGCAGTAACCGGGATCCCTCCTATAATTCACCCCTCCACTTT
TRBJ1-1,-,TRBV3-1/TRBV3-2,-,CASSQVGGAEAFF,TGTGCCAGCAGCCAAGTAGGCGGGGCTGAAGCTTTCTTT
TRBJ1-1,-,TRBV11-2,-,CASSIQGWGNTEAFF,TGTGCCAGCAGCATTCAGGGGTGGGGGAACACTGAAGCTTTCTTT
TRBJ1-3,-,TRBV30,-,CAWSVQGNTIYF,TGTGCCTGGAGTGTACAGGGAAACACCATATATTTT
TRBJ2-2,-,TRBV27,-,CASSFRGENTGELFF,TGTGCCAGCAGTTTCAGGGGCGAGAACACCGGGGAGCTGTTTTTT
TRBJ2-3,-,TRBV5-1,-,CASSFNSGNPADTQYF,TGCGCCAGCAGCTTTAATTCGGGGAACCCTGCAGATACGCAGTATTTT
TRBJ2-2,TRBD2,TRBV10-2,-,CASSESGAGGPGELFF,TGCGCCAGCAGTGAGTCAGGAGCGGGAGGGCCCGGGGAGCTGTTTTTT
TRBJ1-5,-,TRBV6-5,-,CASSYSGQPQHF,TGTGCCAGCAGTTACAGCGGTCAGCCCCAGCATTTT
TRBJ2-1,-,TRBV21-1,-,CASSPPEKGCRVDEQFF,TGTGCCAGCAGCCCCCCCGAAAAGGGGTGTAGAGTTGATGAGCAGTTCTTC
TRBJ2-7,TRBD2,TRBV5-8,-,CASSFALAGSYEQYF,TGTGCCAGCAGCTTCGCCCTAGCGGGTTCCTACGAGCAGTACTTC
TRBJ1-3,TRBD1,TRBV18,once,CASSPGTGLVSGNTIYF,TGTGCCAGCTCACCTGGGACAGGCCTCGTCTCTGGAAACACCATATATTTT
TRBJ1-3,-,TRBV4-2,-,CASSRDAGQGNTIYF,TGTGCCAGCAGCCGGGACGCCGGACAGGGAAACACCATATATTTT
TRBJ1-6,-,TRBV30,-,CAWGPLEEPNSPLHF,TGTGCCTGGGGGCCCCTAGAAGAGCCGAATTCACCCCTCCACTTT
TRBJ1-4,TRBD1,TRBV29-1,-,CSVVSKVIGRGLGGEKLFF,TGCAGCGTTGTAAGTAAAGTTATTGGCAGGGGGCTGGGTGGGGAAAAACTGTTTTTT
TRBJ1-1,-,TRBV2,-,CASSDRGRAEAFF,TGTGCCAGCAGTGACAGGGGTCGGGCTGAAGCTTTCTTT
TRBJ2-6,TRBD1,TRBV10-3,once,CAISEARTGRSGANVLTF,TGTGCCATCAGTGAGGCTAGGACAGGAAGGTCTGGGGCCAACGTCCTGACTTTC
TRBJ1-5,TRBD1,TRBV19,-,CASSIIGTGVSNQPQHF,TGTGCCAGTAGTATAATCGGGACAGGGGTTAGCAATCAGCCCCAGCATTTT
TRBJ1-1,-,TRBV6-5,-,CASSSTGSAEAFF,TGTGCCAGCAGCTCCACAGGAAGCGCTGAAGCTTTCTTT
TRBJ1-4,-,TRBV6-6,-,CASSPGVGEKLFF,TGTGCCAGCAGCCCCGGGGTAGGAGAAAAACTGTTTTTT
TRBJ1-6,-,TRBV7-8,-,CASSFVSSYNSPLHF,TGTGCCAGCAGCTTCGTCAGCTCCTATAATTCACCCCTCCACTTT
TRBJ2-7,-,TRBV2,-,CASSEAREFPSYEQYF,TGTGCCAGCAGTGAAGCGAGGGAATTCCCCTCCTACGAGCAGTACTTC
TRBJ1-6,-,TRBV30,-,CAWSVPGQGNSPLHF,TGTGCCTGGAGTGTACCGGGGCAGGGGAATTCACCCCTCCACTTT
TRBJ1-1,TRBD1,TRBV18,-,CASSQGANTEAFF,TGTGCCAGCTCACAGGGGGCGAACACTGAAGCTTTCTTT
TRBJ2-1,TRBD1,TRBV29-1,-,CSVTTGTGTYNEQFF,TGCAGCGTTACGACCGGGACAGGGACCTACAATGAGCAGTTCTTC
TRBJ1-1,-,TRBV12-3/TRBV12-4,-,CASSEGMTTEAFF,TGTGCCAGCAGTGAGGGCATGACCACTGAAGCTTTCTTT
TRBJ1-2,TRBD1,TRBV10-3,-,CAISLGQGSYGYTF,TGTGCCATCAGCCTCGGACAGGGCTCCTATGGCTACACCTTC
TRBJ2-5,TRBD1,TRBV6-5,-,CASSSQGLKGRETQYF,TGTGCCAGCAGTTCACAGGGGCTCAAGGGTCGGGAGACCCAGTACTTC
TRBJ2-2,TRBD2,TRBV19,-,CASSIGLAINGELFF,TGTGCCAGTAGTATTGGACTAGCGATAAACGGGGAGCTGTTTTTT
TRBJ2-5,TRBD2,TRBV7-3,-,CASSFGSGRETQYF,TGTGCCAGCAGCTTCGGTAGCGGGAGGGAGACCCAGTACTTC